These 23 T cell receptor beta chains share one sample of origin, sequenced in a study of blood T cell repertoires in COVID-19. The method was immunoSEQ multiplex PCR; TCRdb's version includes in-frame clones alone and lacks a portion of them. In the table there are 200,000 to 250,000 clones, over 70% of which are singletons. Material for sequencing was PBMCs or T cells enriched from blood (not recorded which). These receptors all come from a woman aged 25 to 39 who had been exposed to COVID-19.

This chain joins TRBV27 and TRBJ1-4; D gene ambiguous. V gave up 0 bases and J gave up 7 bases, with 12 bases separating them. Germline lookup yields CDR1 MNHEY and CDR2 SMNVEV (reference sequence). The CDR3 runs to 15 residues. For the CDR3, the DNA is TGTGCCAGCAGTTTATCCTGGGCCGGTGGTGAAAAACTGTTTTTT. It codes for CASSLSWAGGEKLFF.

The V call is TRBV29-1, the J call TRBJ2-3, with TRBD2 as a possible D gene (5 bases). Germline lookup yields CDR1 SQVTM and CDR2 ANQGSEA. This CDR3 comprises 13 residues. V was shortened by 6 bases and J by 4 bases, with 14 bases between the two germline ends. CDR3 sequence reads: CSVWTGNSDTQYF. CDR3 coding DNA: TGCAGCGTGTGGACTGGGAATTCAGATACGCAGTATTTT.

The chain joins TRBV19 to TRBJ1-2, with 10 bases matching TRBD1. The V segment lost 4 bases and the J segment 4 bases; nucleotides outside the gene matches: 9. Germline V gives CDR1 LNHDA, CDR2 SQIVND (reference sequence). The CDR3 sequence is 16 residues long. In DNA, the CDR3 is TGTGCCAGTAGTAAAAGACAGGGGGCTGTTGGCTATGGCTACACCTTC. The encoded protein is CASSKRQGAVGYGYTF.

This chain uses TRBV3-1 (or the pseudogene TRBV3-2) with TRBJ2-5; 12 nucleotides agree with TRBD2. The germline V gene encodes CDR1 LGHDT and CDR2 YNNKEL (reference sequence). The CDR3 has 14 residues. V dropped 6 bases and J dropped 5; count of bases not matched to a gene: 4. The CDR3 DNA reads as TGTGCCAGCAGAGCTAGCGGGAGGGGTGAGACCCAGTACTTC. It is translated as CASRASGRGETQYF.

The chain recombines TRBV19 with TRBJ1-1; TRBD1 agrees at 7 bases. CDR1 is LNHDA, CDR2 SQIVND, per germline (reference sequence). The CDR3 is made up of 14 amino acids. J gave up 5 bases and V 4 bases, and 7 bases lay outside the gene matches. For the CDR3, the DNA is TGTGCCAGTAGTAGAGGGGGCGAAAGGACTGAAGCTTTCTTT. Amino acids: CASSRGGERTEAFF. Full variable domain (rest looked up from reference TRBV19 and TRBJ1-1): DGGITQSPKYLFRKEGQNVTLSCEQNLNHDAMYWYRQDPGQGLRLIYYSQIVNDFQKGDIAEGYSVSREKKESFPLTVTSAQKNPTAFYLCASSRGGERTEAFFGQGTRLTVV.

The V call is TRBV30, the J call TRBJ1-3; D call uncertain. CDR3 length equals 14 residues. V was shortened by 4 bases and J by 0 bases, with 10 bases between the two germline ends. In germline, CDR1 is GTSNPN, CDR2 SVGIG (reference sequence). CDR3 sequence (DNA): TGTGCCTGGAACAGACCCATCTCTGGAAACACCATATATTTT. Translating gives CAWNRPISGNTIYF.

CDR3 in amino acids: CASSSPEDRDYGYTF. Here the CDR3 DNA reads TGTGCCAGCAGCAGCCCTGAGGACAGGGACTATGGCTACACCTTC. The chain carries TRBV7-6 and TRBJ1-2; 8 nucleotides line up with TRBD1. Germline assignment: CDR1 SGHVS and CDR2 FNYEAQ. V dropped 5 bases and J dropped 3; count of bases not matched to a gene: 8. The length of the CDR3 is 15 residues. Using reference TRBV7-6 and TRBJ1-2 for the parts outside the CDR3, the full variable domain is GAGVSQSPRYKVTKRGQDVALRCDPISGHVSLYWYRQALGQGPEFLTYFNYEAQQDKSGLPNDRFSAERPEGSISTLTIQRTEQRDSAMYRCASSSPEDRDYGYTFGSGTRLTVV.

V gene TRBV7-2 combines with J gene TRBJ2-1, with D perhaps matching TRBD1 (6 bases). This CDR3 comprises 16 residues. Germline V lookup: CDR1 SGHTA, CDR2 FQGNSA. Between the trimmed V and J ends, which lost 2 bases and 10 bases, there was a span of 21 bases. The CDR3: CASSLSRSEGGSEQFF. Written as DNA, the CDR3 is TGTGCCAGCAGCTTATCCCGTTCAGAAGGGGGTAGCGAGCAGTTCTTC. The variable domain in full, completed from reference TRBV7-2 and TRBJ2-1, reads GAGVSQSPSNKVTEKGKDVELRCDPISGHTALYWYRQSLGQGLEFLIYFQGNSAPDKSGLPSDRFSAERTGGSVSTLTIQRTQQEDSAVYLCASSLSRSEGGSEQFFGPGTRLTVL.

The gene calls are TRBV15 and TRBJ2-2; 7 nucleotides agree with TRBD1. The CDR3 is 15 residues long. V was pared by 3 bases and J by 7 bases, with 8 bases of the junction left unmatched. CDR1 and CDR2 (germline): LNHNV, YYDKDF (reference sequence). The DNA for the CDR3 is TGTGCCACCAGCAGCAAGGGACAGTTCCGCGGGGAGCTGTTTTTT. Amino acids: CATSSKGQFRGELFF.

The chain is built from TRBV5-6 and TRBJ1-1, with TRBD1 matching over 11 bases. The CDR3 extends over 16 amino acids. J lost 4 bases, V lost 1 base, and 6 bases had no gene match. Germline V gene sequence: CDR1 SGHDT, CDR2 YYEEEE. The CDR3 nucleotides read TGTGCCAGCAGCTTGAGCTTCGGGACAGGGGGCACTGAAGCTTTCTTT. Encoded protein: CASSLSFGTGGTEAFF.

The CDR3 spells CASSLVGLAGGPSYNEQFF. The CDR3 DNA is TGTGCCAGCAGCTTGGTGGGACTAGCGGGAGGGCCTTCCTACAATGAGCAGTTCTTC. This chain joins TRBV5-8 and TRBJ2-1; 16 bases map to TRBD2. Germline CDR1 is SGHTS and CDR2 is YDEGEE. The CDR3 runs 19 residues. Germline trimming cut 0 bases from V and 1 base from J; bases unmatched to any gene: 4.

This rearrangement joins TRBV5-6 to TRBJ1-2; 7 bases align to TRBD1. Per the germline V gene, CDR1 is SGHDT and CDR2 is YYEEEE. This CDR3 has 16 residues. The trim removed 1 base at V and 5 bases at J, leaving 11 bases unmatched. In DNA form, the CDR3 reads TGTGCCAGCAGCTTGCAGCGACAGGGAGGCTGGTATGGCTACACCTTC. Translation: CASSLQRQGGWYGYTF. The variable domain in full, completed from reference TRBV5-6 and TRBJ1-2, reads DAGVTQSPTHLIKTRGQQVTLRCSPKSGHDTVSWYQQALGQGPQFIFQYYEEEERQRGNFPDRFSGHQFPNYSSELNVNALLLGDSALYLCASSLQRQGGWYGYTFGSGTRLTVV.

The chain couples TRBV7-9 to TRBJ2-1; 8 nucleotides align to TRBD2. The germline gives CDR1 SEHNR, CDR2 FQNEAQ (reference sequence). V shed 4 bases, J shed 0 bases, and the junction held 8 bases outside the gene matches. This CDR3 is 17 amino acids long. The DNA for the CDR3 is TGTGCCAGCAGCTCTATTAGCGGGGCCAGCTCCTACAATGAGCAGTTCTTC. Translation: CASSSISGASSYNEQFF. Complete variable domain (other parts from reference TRBV7-9 and TRBJ2-1): DTGVSQNPRHKITKRGQNVTFRCDPISEHNRLYWYRQTLGQGPEFLTYFQNEAQLEKSRLLSDRFSAERPKGSFSTLEIQRTEQGDSAMYLCASSSISGASSYNEQFFGPGTRLTVL.

The V gene is TRBV5-1, the J gene TRBJ2-6; maybe TRBD2 (6 bases). The CDR3 has 16 amino acids. V shed 1 base and J shed 2 bases, with 10 bases lying between them. Per the germline V gene, CDR1 is SGHRS and CDR2 is YFSETQ. CDR3: CASSLSSGAGANVLTF. The CDR3 DNA follows: TGCGCCAGCAGCTTGAGCTCGGGGGCTGGGGCCAACGTCCTGACTTTC.

This chain uses TRBV4-1 with TRBJ1-1, with D tentatively TRBD1 (5 bases). Trimming shortened V by 0 bases and J by 6 bases, and 11 bases separated the two germline ends. The germline V gene encodes CDR1 MGHRA and CDR2 YSYEKL. The CDR3 sequence is 14 residues long. The CDR3 DNA is TGCGCCAGCAGCCAAGATAGCAGGGTATCTGAAGCTTTCTTT. This encodes CASSQDSRVSEAFF.

The chain joins TRBV4-1 to TRBJ1-3; the match to TRBD1 covers 11 bases. The germline V gene has CDR1 MGHRA and CDR2 YSYEKL. The V gene end was trimmed by 3 bases and the J gene end by 4 bases; junction bases not matched to a gene: 5. CDR3 length equals 16 residues. The CDR3, as DNA: TGCGCCAGCAGCCATCGGACAGGGGGCCCAGGAAACACCATATATTTT. Its translation: CASSHRTGGPGNTIYF.

The chain links TRBV29-1 to TRBJ2-3; D is unresolved. The CDR3 extends over 15 amino acids. V dropped 3 bases and J dropped 6 bases, with 19 bases sitting between them. Germline V gene lookup returns CDR1 SQVTM and CDR2 ANQGSEA. CDR3 in DNA: TGCAGCGTTGAGTTGCAGGATTTTTGGTTGGATACGCAGTATTTT. Its translation: CSVELQDFWLDTQYF.

This sequence joins TRBV5-4 and TRBJ1-3; D gene ambiguous. V lost 1 base and J 0 bases, leaving 11 bases between the germline ends. The length of the CDR3 is 16 residues. Looked up from germline, CDR1 is SGHNT and CDR2 is YYREEE (reference sequence). Here the CDR3 DNA reads TGTGCCAGCAGCTTGAAGGGAGACTACTCTGGAAACACCATATATTTT. It yields the protein CASSLKGDYSGNTIYF.

The chain couples TRBV5-1 to TRBJ2-7; no clear D gene. The CDR3 extends over 14 amino acids. CDR1 is SGHRS, CDR2 YFSETQ, per germline. The germline V and J ends were trimmed by 1 base and 0 bases, with 8 bases remaining between them. CDR3 nucleotides: TGCGCCAGCAGCTTGACCTACCTCTCCTACGAGCAGTACTTC. Translated: CASSLTYLSYEQYF.

This clone was found once. The chain couples TRBV28 to TRBJ1-3; TRBD1 matches at 9 bases. In germline, CDR1 is MDHEN, CDR2 SYDVKM. The length of the CDR3 is 17 residues. Germline trimming cut 11 bases from V and 3 bases from J; bases unmatched to any gene: 17. The CDR3, as DNA: TGTGCCGCAGCCGGACAGGGGAGGGGAGACGATGGAAACACCATATATTTT. Translated, it gives CAAAGQGRGDDGNTIYF.

The gene calls are TRBV5-4 and TRBJ2-5, with 7 bases aligning to TRBD1. V dropped 5 bases and J dropped 1; count of bases not matched to a gene: 8. Germline V gene data show CDR1 as SGHNT and CDR2 as YYREEE (reference sequence). The CDR3 has 15 residues. The CDR3 spells CASREARGPQETQYF. The CDR3 coding sequence is TGTGCCAGCAGGGAGGCGAGGGGGCCCCAAGAGACCCAGTACTTC.

The gene calls are TRBV28 and TRBJ2-1, with D maybe TRBD2 (5 bases). The V end lost 2 bases, the J end lost 10 bases, and 9 bases lay between the germline ends. The CDR3 length is 12 residues. Germline loops: CDR1 MDHEN, CDR2 SYDVKM. The CDR3 region has the DNA TGTGCCAGCAGTTTAACGGGGTGGGAGCAGTTCTTC. Its translation: CASSLTGWEQFF.

V and J are TRBV27 and TRBJ2-7; 12 bases agree with TRBD2. The V gene end was trimmed by 5 bases and the J gene end by 2 bases; junction bases not matched to a gene: 7. In germline, CDR1 is MNHEY, CDR2 SMNVEV (reference sequence). The CDR3 contains 16 residues. CDR3 bases: TGTGCCAGCAGTATACTGACTAGCGGGAGCCCCTACGAGCAGTACTTC. Translated: CASSILTSGSPYEQYF.